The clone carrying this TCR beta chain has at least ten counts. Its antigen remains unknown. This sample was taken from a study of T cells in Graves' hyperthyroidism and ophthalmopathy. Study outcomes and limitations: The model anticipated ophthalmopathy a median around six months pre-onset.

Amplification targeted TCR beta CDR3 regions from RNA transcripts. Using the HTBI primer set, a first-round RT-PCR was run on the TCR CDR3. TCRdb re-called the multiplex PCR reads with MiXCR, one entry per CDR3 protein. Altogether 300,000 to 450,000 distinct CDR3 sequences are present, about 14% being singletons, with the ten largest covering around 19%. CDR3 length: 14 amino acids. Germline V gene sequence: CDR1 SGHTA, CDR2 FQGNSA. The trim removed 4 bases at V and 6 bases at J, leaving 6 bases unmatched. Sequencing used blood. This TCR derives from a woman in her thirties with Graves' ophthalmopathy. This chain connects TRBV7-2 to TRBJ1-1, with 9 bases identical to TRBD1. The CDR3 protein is CASSSDRGFSEAFF. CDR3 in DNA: TGTGCCAGCAGCTCGGACAGGGGTTTTTCTGAAGCTTTCTTT. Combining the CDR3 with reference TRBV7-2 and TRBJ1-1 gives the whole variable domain GAGVSQSPSNKVTEKGKDVELRCDPISGHTALYWYRQSLGQGLEFLIYFQGNSAPDKSGLPSDRFSAERTGGSVSTLTIQRTQQEDSAVYLCASSSDRGFSEAFFGQGTRLTVV.